This TCR beta chain was found in a study of beta chain features in type 1 diabetes. As every portion of the isolated RNA was reverse transcribed, the sequencing read expressed TCRB transcripts. Libraries were prepared by immunoSEQ multiplex PCR; TCRdb keeps only in-frame clonotypes and omits some of them. The sample records about 230,000 clones, 9% to 10% being singletons. The V end lost 4 bases, the J end lost 4 bases, and 13 bases lay between the germline ends. This CDR3 contains 14 residues. In germline, CDR1 is ENHRY, CDR2 SYGVKD. The chain combines TRBV10-3 with TRBJ1-1; D not resolved. Material for sequencing was naive CD4+ T cells from blood. The TCR sequence derives from a woman aged 18-35 years in good health. The CDR3 sequence is CAISVIMESTEAFF. CDR3 DNA: TGTGCCATCAGTGTTATCATGGAGTCCACTGAAGCTTTCTTT.